A selection of T cell receptor beta chains follows, all from one sample in a study of control samples from healthy donors and cancer patients. Sequencing used immunoSEQ multiplex PCR; TCRdb keeps in-frame clones, though not all of them. This table lists fewer than 250,000 clones. What was sequenced was blood. The receptors were gathered from a woman aged 25-40 years in good health. CDR3s include the opening cysteine and the closing phenylalanine or tryptophan. A D gene is named only where the DNA matches it firmly.

d_call: .; v_call: TRBV5-6; j_call: TRBJ2-7; cdr3_aa: CASSLASVVAYEQYF; cdr3_nt: TGTGCCAGCAGCTTGGCTTCAGTTGTCGCCTACGAGCAGTACTTC
d_call: .; v_call: TRBV2; j_call: TRBJ1-3; cdr3_aa: CASTPGYSGNTIYF; cdr3_nt: TGTGCCAGCACCCCGGGCTACTCTGGAAACACCATATATTTT
d_call: .; v_call: TRBV9; j_call: TRBJ1-3; cdr3_aa: CASSPVPVGPGNTIYF; cdr3_nt: TGTGCCAGCAGCCCAGTTCCGGTAGGGCCCGGAAACACCATATATTTT
d_call: .; v_call: TRBV5-1; j_call: TRBJ2-3; cdr3_aa: CASSRGAARPEGTQYF; cdr3_nt: TGCGCCAGCAGCCGGGGGGCAGCCCGACCAGAGGGTACGCAGTATTTT
d_call: .; v_call: TRBV6-5; j_call: TRBJ1-5; cdr3_aa: CASGARANQPQHF; cdr3_nt: TGTGCCAGCGGGGCCAGGGCCAATCAGCCCCAGCATTTT
d_call: .; v_call: TRBV12-3/TRBV12-4; j_call: TRBJ1-6; cdr3_aa: CASRPKLNSPLHF; cdr3_nt: TGTGCCAGCAGACCGAAGCTGAATTCACCCCTCCACTTT
d_call: .; v_call: TRBV4-2; j_call: TRBJ2-7; cdr3_aa: CASSQGDTNEQYF; cdr3_nt: TGTGCCAGCAGCCAAGGTGACACCAACGAGCAGTACTTC
d_call: TRBD1; v_call: TRBV7-9; j_call: TRBJ2-1; cdr3_aa: CASHRGAGYNEQFF; cdr3_nt: TGTGCCAGCCACAGGGGCGCAGGATACAATGAGCAGTTCTTC
d_call: .; v_call: TRBV6-5; j_call: TRBJ1-5; cdr3_aa: CASSYSGGGSNQPQHF; cdr3_nt: TGTGCCAGCAGTTACTCCGGCGGGGGTAGCAATCAGCCCCAGCATTTT
d_call: TRBD1; v_call: TRBV7-6; j_call: TRBJ1-1; cdr3_aa: CASSSTRGQGNTEAFF; cdr3_nt: TGTGCCAGCAGCTCAACAAGGGGACAGGGTAACACTGAAGCTTTCTTT
d_call: .; v_call: TRBV4-1; j_call: TRBJ2-2; cdr3_aa: CASSQDPTATGELFF; cdr3_nt: TGCGCCAGCAGCCAAGATCCGACAGCAACCGGGGAGCTGTTTTTT
d_call: .; v_call: TRBV28; j_call: TRBJ2-7; cdr3_aa: CASSSWAALTYEQYF; cdr3_nt: TGTGCCAGCAGTTCCTGGGCGGCACTCACCTACGAGCAGTACTTC
d_call: .; v_call: TRBV4-3; j_call: TRBJ2-3; cdr3_aa: CASSQDLLVSTDTQYF; cdr3_nt: TGCGCCAGCAGCCAAGATTTATTGGTCAGCACAGATACGCAGTATTTT
d_call: .; v_call: TRBV7-6; j_call: TRBJ2-1; cdr3_aa: CASSPAMGNEQFF; cdr3_nt: TGTGCCAGCAGCCCCGCCATGGGCAATGAGCAGTTCTTC
d_call: .; v_call: TRBV6-5; j_call: TRBJ1-6; cdr3_aa: CASSYSGDYSPLHF; cdr3_nt: TGTGCCAGCAGTTACTCGGGGGATTATTCACCCCTCCACTTT
d_call: TRBD1; v_call: TRBV5-1; j_call: TRBJ2-3; cdr3_aa: CASSRDRRSSPRTDTQYF; cdr3_nt: TGCGCCAGCAGTCGGGACAGAAGGTCTTCTCCCCGCACAGATACGCAGTATTTT
d_call: .; v_call: TRBV7-9; j_call: TRBJ1-4; cdr3_aa: CASSLLVGFATNEKLFF; cdr3_nt: TGTGCCAGCAGCTTACTAGTGGGGTTCGCCACTAATGAAAAACTGTTTTTT
d_call: .; v_call: TRBV30; j_call: TRBJ1-6; cdr3_aa: CAWSVQGLSYSSPLHF; cdr3_nt: TGTGCCTGGAGTGTGCAGGGCTTATCCTACTCTTCACCCCTCCACTTT
d_call: .; v_call: TRBV4-1; j_call: TRBJ1-1; cdr3_aa: CASSQPQGPEAFF; cdr3_nt: TGCGCCAGCAGCCAGCCACAGGGCCCCGAAGCTTTCTTT
d_call: .; v_call: TRBV5-5; j_call: TRBJ2-5; cdr3_aa: CASSEGPAAQETQYF; cdr3_nt: TGTGCCAGCAGCGAGGGCCCAGCCGCCCAAGAGACCCAGTACTTC
d_call: .; v_call: TRBV24-1; j_call: TRBJ2-5; cdr3_aa: CATSEPGGLEETQYF; cdr3_nt: TGTGCCACCAGTGAACCCGGGGGGCTCGAAGAGACCCAGTACTTC
d_call: TRBD1; v_call: TRBV5-1; j_call: TRBJ1-2; cdr3_aa: CASSLWGTGTGSFAGYTF; cdr3_nt: TGCGCCAGCAGCTTGTGGGGTACCGGGACAGGGTCATTTGCTGGCTACACCTTC
d_call: TRBD1; v_call: TRBV11-2; j_call: TRBJ2-5; cdr3_aa: CASSGRTGDETQYF; cdr3_nt: TGTGCCAGCAGCGGGCGGACAGGGGATGAGACCCAGTACTTC
d_call: TRBD1; v_call: TRBV9; j_call: TRBJ2-6; cdr3_aa: CASSEWTGRSGANVLTF; cdr3_nt: TGTGCCAGCAGCGAGTGGACAGGGCGCTCTGGGGCCAACGTCCTGACTTTC
d_call: .; v_call: TRBV5-4; j_call: TRBJ2-7; cdr3_aa: CASSLDDFEQYF; cdr3_nt: TGTGCCAGCAGCTTGGACGATTTCGAGCAGTACTTC
d_call: .; v_call: TRBV27; j_call: TRBJ1-1; cdr3_aa: CASSWGLRDTEAFF; cdr3_nt: TGTGCCAGCAGTTGGGGCCTAAGAGACACTGAAGCTTTCTTT
d_call: TRBD1; v_call: TRBV27; j_call: TRBJ1-5; cdr3_aa: CASSSWEGGQPQHF; cdr3_nt: TGTGCCAGCAGTTCCTGGGAAGGGGGCCAGCCCCAGCATTTT
d_call: .; v_call: TRBV27; j_call: TRBJ1-2; cdr3_aa: CASSKRSGTNYYGYTF; cdr3_nt: TGTGCCAGCAGTAAACGGAGTGGCACTAACTACTATGGCTACACCTTC